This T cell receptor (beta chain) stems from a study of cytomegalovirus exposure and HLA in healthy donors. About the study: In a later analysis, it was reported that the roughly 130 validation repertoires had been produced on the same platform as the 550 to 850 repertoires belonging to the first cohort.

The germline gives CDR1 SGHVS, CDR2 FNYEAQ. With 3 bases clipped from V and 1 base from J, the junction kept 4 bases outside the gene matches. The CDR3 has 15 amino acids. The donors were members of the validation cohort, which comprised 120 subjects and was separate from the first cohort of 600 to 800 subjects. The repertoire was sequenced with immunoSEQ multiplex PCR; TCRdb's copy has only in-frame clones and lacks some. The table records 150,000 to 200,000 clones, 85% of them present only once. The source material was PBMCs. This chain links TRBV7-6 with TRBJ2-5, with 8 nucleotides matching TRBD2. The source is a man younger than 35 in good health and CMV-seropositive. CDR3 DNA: TGTGCCAGCAGCTTGGCGGGGGGTTTCCAAGAGACCCAGTACTTC. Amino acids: CASSLAGGFQETQYF.